This TCR beta chain is from a study of cytomegalovirus exposure and HLA in healthy donors. Clones were sequenced by immunoSEQ multiplex PCR, and TCRdb holds only the in-frame ones, with some missing. In the table there are about 68,000 clones, about 90% of which are singletons. Germline V CDR1 and CDR2: SGHTA, FQGNSA. This CDR3 is 15 amino acids long. V lost 6 bases, J lost 0 bases, and 12 bases lay in between. The receptor's source is a man younger than 30 in good health and CMV-seronegative. Sequencing input: PBMCs. The chain joins TRBV7-2 to TRBJ1-5; D is uncertain. The CDR3 sequence: CASRSDGNSNQPQHF. The CDR3 DNA sequence: TGTGCCAGCAGATCGGACGGGAATAGCAATCAGCCCCAGCATTTT.